The 13 T cell receptor beta chains reported below all come from one sample, sequenced in a study of blood T cell repertoires in COVID-19. Sequencing was performed with immunoSEQ multiplex PCR; in TCRdb, only in-frame clones are kept and a portion is missing. The data show over 150,000 clones, 84% seen once. The sample comprised peripheral blood. The receptor source for this set is a human donor in a cohort sampled during active COVID-19.

This clone was seen more than once but under ten times. The rearrangement uses TRBV3-1 (or the pseudogene TRBV3-2) and TRBJ2-7; a weak D match, TRBD1 (6 bases). From germline, CDR1 is LGHDT and CDR2 YNNKEL (reference sequence). Trimming shortened V by 4 bases and J by 2 bases, and 15 bases separated the two germline ends. This CDR3 contains 15 residues. CDR3 bases: TGTGCCAGCAGCCGTAAGGGACAACGTCCCTACGAGCAGTACTTC. Translating it yields CASSRKGQRPYEQYF.

The chain combines TRBV7-2 with TRBJ2-7; 13 bases agree with TRBD2. Trimming took 5 bases from V and 3 from J; bases not matched to a gene: 7. The CDR3 is made up of 16 amino acids. CDR1 SGHTA and CDR2 FQGNSA come from the germline V gene. The CDR3 here is CASSPGLAGEIYEQYF. The DNA for the CDR3 is TGTGCCAGCAGCCCCGGACTAGCGGGAGAGATCTACGAGCAGTACTTC.

The chain has TRBV4-1 and TRBJ2-1, with 11 nucleotides matching TRBD2. The germline V gene encodes CDR1 MGHRA and CDR2 YSYEKL. The CDR3 has 17 residues. Trimming cost V 0 bases and J 10 bases; bases outside gene matches: 11. The CDR3 DNA follows: TGCGCCAGCAGCCAAGATACCGGGACTAGCGGTACTCGGGAGCAGTTCTTC. Its translation is CASSQDTGTSGTREQFF.

The V gene is TRBV6-1, the J gene TRBJ2-5, with 11 nucleotides matching TRBD2. The germline gives CDR1 MNHNS, CDR2 SASEGT. The trim removed 1 base at V and 1 base at J, leaving 2 bases unmatched. The CDR3 extends over 16 amino acids. CDR3: CASSEGTSGFQETQYF. CDR3 DNA sequence: TGTGCCAGCAGTGAAGGGACTAGCGGGTTCCAAGAGACCCAGTACTTC.

The chain uses TRBV19 and TRBJ2-5, with 9 bases fitting TRBD1. The J segment lost 6 bases and the V segment lost 2 bases, leaving 4 bases of the junction unmatched. This CDR3 contains 14 residues. Germline CDR1 LNHDA, CDR2 SQIVND (reference sequence). This CDR3 reads CASSIWDRAKTQYF. CDR3 nucleotides: TGTGCCAGTAGTATATGGGACAGGGCGAAGACCCAGTACTTC.

This chain links TRBV6-1 with TRBJ1-4; 7 bases line up with TRBD1. Germline CDR1 MNHNS, CDR2 SASEGT. The CDR3 covers 16 residues. The trim removed 2 bases at V and 17 bases at J, leaving 20 bases unmatched. CDR3 residues: CASSEILPTGFTWFFF. In DNA form, the CDR3 reads TGTGCCAGCAGTGAAATTTTGCCGACAGGGTTTACTTGGTTTTTTTTT.

The chain uses TRBV7-2 and TRBJ2-3, with 9 nucleotides matching TRBD2. Germline CDR1 SGHTA, CDR2 FQGNSA. The J segment lost 5 bases and the V segment lost 2 bases, leaving 5 bases of the junction unmatched. The CDR3 loop spans 15 amino acids. CDR3 protein: CASSLWAGGLDTQYF. CDR3 bases: TGTGCCAGCAGCTTATGGGCGGGAGGGTTAGATACGCAGTATTTT. Using reference TRBV7-2 and TRBJ2-3 for the parts outside the CDR3, the full variable domain is GAGVSQSPSNKVTEKGKDVELRCDPISGHTALYWYRQSLGQGLEFLIYFQGNSAPDKSGLPSDRFSAERTGGSVSTLTIQRTQQEDSAVYLCASSLWAGGLDTQYFGPGTRLTVL.

The chain has TRBV7-2 and TRBJ2-1; 8 bases align to TRBD2. The CDR3 has 13 amino acids. Unmatched junction bases numbered 3, after V lost 5 bases and J lost 6 bases. In germline, CDR1 is SGHTA, CDR2 FQGNSA. CDR3 DNA: TGTGCCAGCAGCAGTAGCGGGACCAATGAGCAGTTCTTC. Translating it yields CASSSSGTNEQFF.

The chain links TRBV10-3 to TRBJ2-7, with D uncertain. The CDR3 is made up of 15 amino acids. Germline CDR1 is ENHRY and CDR2 is SYGVKD. The V end was cut by 4 bases, the J end by 2 bases, with 15 bases between. CDR3: CAISGWFTETYEQYF. DNA of the CDR3: TGTGCCATCAGTGGATGGTTCACAGAAACCTACGAGCAGTACTTC.

The rearrangement links TRBV19 to TRBJ2-3; 7 positions agree with TRBD2. The CDR3 is 16 residues long. CDR1 LNHDA and CDR2 SQIVND come from the germline V gene (reference sequence). V lost 5 bases and J lost 4; bases outside the gene matches: 12. The CDR3 nucleotides are TGTGCCAGTAGTCCCCGCGGGGGAGGTTGGGCAGATACGCAGTATTTT. It codes for CASSPRGGGWADTQYF.

This chain joins TRBV5-1 and TRBJ2-2; TRBD1 aligns across 10 bases. The V segment lost 3 bases and the J segment 4 bases; nucleotides outside the gene matches: 3. The CDR3 totals 15 residues. The germline V gene encodes CDR1 SGHRS and CDR2 YFSETQ. The CDR3 protein is CASSSRTGGTGELFF. Here the CDR3 DNA reads TGCGCCAGCAGCTCCCGGACAGGGGGCACCGGGGAGCTGTTTTTT.

The genes are TRBV10-2 and TRBJ2-5, with a possible D match to TRBD1 (7 bases). V was cut by 0 bases and J by 5 bases, with 28 bases left in between. CDR3 length: 20 amino acids. CDR1 is WSHSY and CDR2 is SAAADI in the germline V gene. In DNA form, the CDR3 reads TGCGCCAGCAGTGAGTCCAATACGTGGAGCCCAGGGGGGTTCAGGGAGACCCAGTACTTC. Amino acid sequence: CASSESNTWSPGGFRETQYF.

The table lists this clone with a count of one. This chain links TRBV2 with TRBJ2-3; the D is unclear. Trimming pared 5 bases from V and 3 bases from J, leaving 3 bases between. Looked up from germline, CDR1 is SNHLY and CDR2 is FYNNEI. This CDR3 has 11 amino acids. In DNA form, the CDR3 reads TGTGCCAGCAGTCCGACAGATACGCAGTATTTT. Protein: CASSPTDTQYF.